The 18 T cell receptor beta chains in this list originate from one sample, sequenced in a study of blood T cell repertoires in COVID-19. Sequenced by immunoSEQ multiplex PCR; TCRdb stores in-frame clones only, minus some. The sample includes about 430,000 clones, about 88% seen only once; the top ten take 1.4% to 1.5%. Sequenced input: PBMCs or T cells enriched from blood (not recorded which). These receptors originate from a woman under 30 who had been exposed to COVID-19.

The chain recombines TRBV11-3 with TRBJ2-1, with 7 bases fitting TRBD1. The CDR3 length is 15 residues. The V and J ends lost 1 base and 8 bases, in that order; junction bases with no gene match: 8. CDR1 is SGHNT and CDR2 is YENEEA in the germline V gene. The CDR3 sequence is CASSLGQGPSDEQFF. CDR3 nucleotides: TGTGCCAGCAGCTTAGGACAGGGACCTTCCGATGAGCAGTTCTTC.

The chain couples TRBV5-1 to TRBJ2-7; 7 nucleotides match TRBD2. Germline V gene lookup returns CDR1 SGHRS and CDR2 YFSETQ. The V gene end was trimmed by 1 base and the J gene end by 3 bases; junction bases not matched to a gene: 4. The CDR3 has 14 amino acids. This chain's CDR3 is CASSLSRGVYEQYF. In DNA, the CDR3 is TGCGCCAGCAGCTTGAGCCGGGGGGTCTACGAGCAGTACTTC.

The rearrangement links TRBV7-9 to TRBJ2-2, with 7 nucleotides matching TRBD1. This CDR3 comprises 13 residues. Looked up from germline, CDR1 is SEHNR and CDR2 is FQNEAQ (reference sequence). Germline trimming cut 6 bases from V and 6 bases from J; bases unmatched to any gene: 4. CDR3 sequence (DNA): TGTGCCAGCAGTCCGACAGGGCCCGGGGAGCTGTTTTTT. It encodes CASSPTGPGELFF.

The V call is TRBV28, the J call TRBJ1-5; 7 positions agree with TRBD1. Germline CDR1 and CDR2: MDHEN and SYDVKM. This CDR3 is 16 amino acids long. J gave up 9 bases and V 5 bases, and 16 bases lay outside the gene matches. The CDR3 region is CASSIGDSISGRPQHF. Written as DNA, the CDR3 is TGTGCCAGCAGTATTGGGGACAGCATATCCGGTCGGCCCCAGCATTTT.

The chain links TRBV5-6 to TRBJ2-3; 9 bases are a match to TRBD1. V shed 4 bases, J shed 3 bases, and the junction held 3 bases outside the gene matches. Germline V gene sequence: CDR1 SGHDT, CDR2 YYEEEE. This CDR3 has 14 residues. This chain's CDR3 is CASSEGQGTDTQYF. In DNA form, the CDR3 reads TGTGCCAGCAGCGAGGGACAGGGTACAGATACGCAGTATTTT.

V is TRBV27 and J is TRBJ2-5; 7 bases align to TRBD1. The germline V gene encodes CDR1 MNHEY and CDR2 SMNVEV (reference sequence). The CDR3 has 14 amino acids. Trimming took 2 bases from V and 5 from J; bases not matched to a gene: 5. DNA for the CDR3: TGTGCCAGCAGTTTAATAGGGGGCCTGGAGACCCAGTACTTC. Protein sequence: CASSLIGGLETQYF.

The chain joins TRBV9 to TRBJ2-7, with TRBD2 matching over 7 bases. CDR1 is SGDLS, CDR2 YYNGEE, per germline. The ends lost 4 bases at V and 4 bases at J; junction bases unmatched: 20. The CDR3 is 18 amino acids. In DNA form, the CDR3 reads TGTGCCAGCAGCTTCCGGCCCCTCTCGGCGGGAGTAGGATACGAGCAGTACTTC. As protein: CASSFRPLSAGVGYEQYF.

This clone occurred a few times. The chain uses TRBV19 and TRBJ1-5, with 8 nucleotides matching TRBD1. Germline CDR1 reads LNHDA; CDR2 reads SQIVND (reference sequence). Losses at the gene ends were 8 bases for V and 0 bases for J; bases not matched to a gene: 9. The CDR3 has 16 residues. Here the CDR3 reads CASQPGGGFSNQPQHF. The CDR3 coding sequence is TGTGCCAGTCAGCCAGGGGGCGGTTTTAGCAATCAGCCCCAGCATTTT.

This rearrangement joins TRBV2 to TRBJ1-2; perhaps TRBD1 as D (6 bases). Germline CDR1 SNHLY, CDR2 FYNNEI. CDR3 length: 16 residues. Between the trimmed V and J ends, which lost 7 bases and 0 bases, there was a span of 18 bases. As DNA, the CDR3 is TGTGCCAGCACAAACCCAGGGACATTAGCTAACTATGGCTACACCTTC. Translated, it gives CASTNPGTLANYGYTF.

The chain links TRBV18 to TRBJ2-5; 10 bases align to TRBD2. The CDR3 is 16 amino acids. CDR1 KGHSH and CDR2 LQKENI come from the germline V gene. The J segment lost 4 bases and the V segment lost 2 bases, leaving 7 bases of the junction unmatched. The CDR3 protein is CASSPVAASGGETQYF. CDR3 nucleotide sequence: TGTGCCAGCTCACCAGTTGCGGCTAGCGGGGGAGAGACCCAGTACTTC.

The CDR3 loop reads CASSLVQGANYGYTF. DNA for the CDR3: TGTGCCAGCAGCTTGGTACAGGGAGCTAACTATGGCTACACCTTC. The chain uses TRBV5-6 and TRBJ1-2; D might be TRBD1 (6 bases). V lost 0 bases, J lost 0 bases, and 9 bases lay in between. In germline, CDR1 is SGHDT, CDR2 YYEEEE. The CDR3 is 15 amino acids.

The chain recombines TRBV13 with TRBJ1-1; D possibly corresponds to TRBD1 (5 bases). The length of the CDR3 is 15 residues. The germline gives CDR1 PRHDT, CDR2 FYEKMQ (reference sequence). V was pared by 5 bases and J by 0 bases, with 13 bases between. CDR3 in DNA: TGTGCCAGCAGCACCTCCGACAGCATGAACACTGAAGCTTTCTTT. This codes for CASSTSDSMNTEAFF.

To note about this clone: The same CDR3 can be traced to other DNA sequences in this sample. The rearrangement joins TRBV9 to TRBJ1-5, with 9 positions matching TRBD1. The CDR3 totals 14 residues. V lost 4 bases to trimming and J lost 7 bases; unmatched junction nucleotides: 6. Looked up from germline, CDR1 is SGDLS and CDR2 is YYNGEE. The CDR3 protein is CASSQGQGGQPQHF. Written as DNA, the CDR3 is TGTGCCAGCAGCCAGGGACAGGGAGGGCAGCCCCAGCATTTT.

This rearrangement joins TRBV5-1 to TRBJ2-2, with TRBD1 identical over 8 bases. Germline CDR1 and CDR2: SGHRS and YFSETQ. The CDR3 is made up of 16 amino acids. J gave up 0 bases and V 0 bases, and 1 base lay outside the gene matches. The CDR3 coding sequence is TGCGCCAGCAGCTTGGGGACAGGGTCGAACACCGGGGAGCTGTTTTTT. Protein: CASSLGTGSNTGELFF.

This clone was counted once. This chain connects TRBV28 to TRBJ2-1; D not certain. Trimming removed 8 bases from V and 1 base from J, with 3 bases in between. The CDR3 extends over 11 amino acids. The V gene's germline CDR1 is MDHEN and CDR2 SYDVKM. Here the CDR3 reads CASVSYNEQFF. CDR3 bases: TGTGCCAGCGTATCCTACAATGAGCAGTTCTTC.

J is TRBJ2-3 and V is TRBV29-1; D may be TRBD1 (5 bases). CDR1 is SQVTM, CDR2 ANQGSEA, per germline. There are 13 residues in the CDR3. CDR3 protein: CRATQGQTDTQYF. In nucleotides, the CDR3 is TGCAGAGCGACCCAGGGTCAAACAGATACGCAGTATTTT.

In DNA form, the CDR3 reads TGTGCCAGCAGCTTAACCCCTCTAGTAGGAGATACGCAGTATTTT. Its protein product is CASSLTPLVGDTQYF. The V call is TRBV11-2, the J call TRBJ2-3; no reliable D call. In germline, CDR1 is SGHAT, CDR2 FQNNGV. The CDR3 has 15 amino acids. V lost 2 bases and J 5 bases, leaving 14 bases between the germline ends.

The CDR3 protein is CASSLQGSSYEQYF. The CDR3 nucleotides are TGTGCCAGCTCACTCCAGGGAAGCTCCTACGAGCAGTACTTC. The rearrangement links TRBV18 to TRBJ2-7, with D possibly being TRBD1 (5 bases). CDR3 length equals 14 residues. V was pared by 4 bases and J by 0 bases, with 10 bases between. Per germline, CDR1 KGHSH and CDR2 LQKENI.